In this sample, the clone carrying this TCR beta chain turned up once. Categorization into cohorts depended on clinical history that participants reported. In Cohort 3, a recovered donor had either two negative PCRs, clearance, or symptom resolution. These data belong to a study of blood T cell repertoires in COVID-19. Study as a whole: Whether acute or convalescent, the COVID-19 samples came from the United States, Italy and Spain.

The table came from immunoSEQ multiplex PCR; TCRdb's copy has only in-frame clones and leaves some out. This sample has around 260,000 clones, with roughly 85% found just once. V lost 5 bases, J lost 7 bases, and 8 bases stayed unmatched. The CDR3 extends over 15 amino acids. Germline V gene sequence: CDR1 SEHNR, CDR2 FQNEAQ (reference sequence). The clonotype comes from a woman in her twenties or thirties who had recovered from COVID-19. This sequence joins TRBV7-9 and TRBJ1-6; 7 bases match TRBD1. The sample taken for sequencing was PBMCs or T cells enriched from blood (not recorded which). The CDR3, as DNA: TGTGCCAGCAGCCCGACAGGGAGTAGGAATTCACCCCTCCACTTT. This translates into CASSPTGSRNSPLHF.